This T cell receptor (beta chain) was retrieved from a study of T-cell reconstitution after alpha-beta-depleted transplantation in children. V was clipped by 0 bases and J by 3 bases; unmatched bases: 6. From germline, CDR1 is MNHEY and CDR2 SVGAGI. The CDR3 covers 18 residues. This clonotype was detected only a few times. Unique molecular identifiers were used in preparing the TCRbeta library. TCRdb recomputed calls from the PCR reads with MiXCR, one row per CDR3 protein. The profile shows just over 200,000 distinct CDR3 sequences, approximately 8.4% of them singletons. This receptor was taken from a male patient under 10 years old who had a stem cell transplant for acute myeloid leukemia, so the T cells may come from the graft donor. The chain employs TRBV6-5 and TRBJ2-3, with 13 bases aligning to TRBD2. The sequencing here drew on PBMCs, mostly from graft donor cells, taken 360 days after TCRalphabeta/CD19-depleted stem cell transplant. Here the CDR3 reads CASSYSRTSGSVTDTQYF. CDR3 coding DNA: TGTGCCAGCAGTTACTCCCGGACTAGCGGGAGCGTTACAGATACGCAGTATTTT.